This TCR beta chain was observed in a study of blood T cell repertoires in COVID-19. Study-level information: Acute and convalescent COVID-19 samples came from the United States, Italy and Spain. Sources were T cells, B-cell-depleted T cells, or PBMCs; the material itself was cDNA or gDNA.

TCRdb keeps only in-frame clones here, not all; method: immunoSEQ multiplex PCR. Of about 39,000 clones in the sample, 65% to 90% were seen once. This CDR3 contains 12 residues. The germline V gene encodes CDR1 LGHDT and CDR2 YNNKEL (reference sequence). V was shortened by 4 bases and J by 5 bases, with 8 bases between the two germline ends. The sequence derives from a man aged 40-50 years with active COVID-19. Sequencing was done on a sample of peripheral blood. V and J are TRBV3-1 (or the pseudogene TRBV3-2) and TRBJ2-5; D remains unclear. The CDR3 spells CASSPFPETQYF. Written as DNA, the CDR3 is TGTGCCAGCAGCCCCTTCCCGGAGACCCAGTACTTC.